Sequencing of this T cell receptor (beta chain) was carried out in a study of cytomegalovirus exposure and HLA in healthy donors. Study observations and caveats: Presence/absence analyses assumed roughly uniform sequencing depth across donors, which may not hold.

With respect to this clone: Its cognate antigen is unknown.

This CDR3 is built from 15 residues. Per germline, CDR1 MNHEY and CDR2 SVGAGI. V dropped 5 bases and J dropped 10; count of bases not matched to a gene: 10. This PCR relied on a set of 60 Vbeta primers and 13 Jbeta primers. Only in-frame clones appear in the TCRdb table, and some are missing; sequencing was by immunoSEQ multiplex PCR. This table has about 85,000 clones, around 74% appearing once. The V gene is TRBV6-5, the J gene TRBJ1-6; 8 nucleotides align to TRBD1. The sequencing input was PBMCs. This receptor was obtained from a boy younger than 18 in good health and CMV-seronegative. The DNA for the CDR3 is TGTGCCAGCAGTACCGACAGGGGAAAATGGTCACCCCTCCACTTT. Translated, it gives CASSTDRGKWSPLHF.